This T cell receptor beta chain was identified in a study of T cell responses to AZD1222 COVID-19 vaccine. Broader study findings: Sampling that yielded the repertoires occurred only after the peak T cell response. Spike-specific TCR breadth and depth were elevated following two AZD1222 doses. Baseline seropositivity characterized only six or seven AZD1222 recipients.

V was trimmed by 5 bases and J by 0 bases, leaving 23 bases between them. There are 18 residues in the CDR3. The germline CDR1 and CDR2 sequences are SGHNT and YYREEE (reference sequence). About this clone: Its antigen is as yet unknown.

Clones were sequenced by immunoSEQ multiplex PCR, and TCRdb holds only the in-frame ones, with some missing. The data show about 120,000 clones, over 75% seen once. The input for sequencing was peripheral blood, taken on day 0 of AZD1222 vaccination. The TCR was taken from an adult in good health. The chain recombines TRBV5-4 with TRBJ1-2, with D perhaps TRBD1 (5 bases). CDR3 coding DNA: TGTGCCAGCAGAGCTTGGCAGGGCGCCAGAGCGGCTAACTATGGCTACACCTTC. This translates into CASRAWQGARAANYGYTF.